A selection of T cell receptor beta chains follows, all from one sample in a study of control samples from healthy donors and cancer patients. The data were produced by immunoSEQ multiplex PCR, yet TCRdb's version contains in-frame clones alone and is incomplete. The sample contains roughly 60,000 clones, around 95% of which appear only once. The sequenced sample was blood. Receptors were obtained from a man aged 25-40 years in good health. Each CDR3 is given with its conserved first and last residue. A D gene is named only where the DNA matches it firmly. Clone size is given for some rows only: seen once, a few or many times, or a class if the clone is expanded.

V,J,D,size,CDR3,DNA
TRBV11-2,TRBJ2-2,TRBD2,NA,CASSLGLAGVTGELFF,TGTGCCAGCAGCTTGGGACTAGCGGGAGTCACCGGGGAGCTGTTTTTT
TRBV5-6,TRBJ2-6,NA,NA,CASSWQGTGANVLTF,TGTGCCAGCAGCTGGCAGGGGACTGGGGCCAACGTCCTGACTTTC
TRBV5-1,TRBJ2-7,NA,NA,CASSLRTETYEQYF,TGCGCCAGCAGCCTACGGACAGAAACCTACGAGCAGTACTTC
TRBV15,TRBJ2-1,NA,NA,CATSRDLGVGSSYNEQFF,TGTGCCACCAGCAGAGATTTAGGGGTGGGGAGTTCCTACAATGAGCAGTTCTTC
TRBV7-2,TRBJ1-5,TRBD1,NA,CASSLNRGGSNQPQHF,TGTGCCAGCAGCTTAAACAGGGGGGGTAGCAATCAGCCCCAGCATTTT
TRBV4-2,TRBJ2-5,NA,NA,CASSQEGQGGQETQYF,TGTGCCAGCAGCCAAGAGGGGCAGGGAGGCCAAGAGACCCAGTACTTC
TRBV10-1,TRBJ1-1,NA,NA,CASSETGQPNTEAFF,TGCGCCAGCAGTGAGACTGGACAGCCGAACACTGAAGCTTTCTTT
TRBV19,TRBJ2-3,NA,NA,CASSIGARSTDTQYF,TGTGCCAGTAGTATAGGAGCGCGGAGCACAGATACGCAGTATTTT
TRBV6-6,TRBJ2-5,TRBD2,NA,CASSLPRTSGETQYF,TGTGCCAGCAGCCTCCCGCGGACTAGCGGAGAGACCCAGTACTTC
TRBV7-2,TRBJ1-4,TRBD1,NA,CASSQRQGARATNEKLFF,TGTGCCAGCAGTCAGAGACAGGGGGCCCGGGCAACTAATGAAAAACTGTTTTTT
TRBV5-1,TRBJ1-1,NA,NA,CASSFDRGTEAFF,TGCGCCAGCAGCTTCGATCGGGGCACTGAAGCTTTCTTT
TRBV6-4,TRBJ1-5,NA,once,CASSEGANQPQHF,TGTGCCAGCAGTGAGGGGGCGAATCAGCCCCAGCATTTT
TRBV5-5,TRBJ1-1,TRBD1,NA,CASSPGQGMNTEAFF,TGTGCCAGCAGCCCCGGACAGGGGATGAACACTGAAGCTTTCTTT
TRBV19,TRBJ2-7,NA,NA,CASRGGYEQYF,TGTGCCAGTAGGGGTGGCTACGAGCAGTACTTC
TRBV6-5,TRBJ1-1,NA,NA,CASSFQGITEAFF,TGTGCCAGCAGTTTTCAGGGGATCACTGAAGCTTTCTTT
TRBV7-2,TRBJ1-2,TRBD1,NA,CASSLGRTGEFGYTF,TGTGCCAGCAGCTTAGGCCGGACAGGGGAATTCGGCTACACCTTC
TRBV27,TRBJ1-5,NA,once,CASSFGENQPQHF,TGTGCCAGCAGTTTCGGGGAAAATCAGCCCCAGCATTTT